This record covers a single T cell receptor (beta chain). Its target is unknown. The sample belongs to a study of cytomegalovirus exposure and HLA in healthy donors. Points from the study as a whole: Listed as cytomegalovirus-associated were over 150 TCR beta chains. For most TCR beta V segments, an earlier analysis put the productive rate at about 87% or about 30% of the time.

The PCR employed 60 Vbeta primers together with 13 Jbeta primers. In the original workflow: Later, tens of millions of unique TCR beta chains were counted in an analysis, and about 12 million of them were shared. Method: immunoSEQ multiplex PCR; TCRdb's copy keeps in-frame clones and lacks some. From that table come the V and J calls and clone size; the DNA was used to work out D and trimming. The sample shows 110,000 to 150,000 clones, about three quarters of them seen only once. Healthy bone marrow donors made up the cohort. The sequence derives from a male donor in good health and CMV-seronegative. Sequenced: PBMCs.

Here the CDR3 DNA reads TGTGCCAGCAGCTTTCCGACAGGGAGCTCCTATAATTCACCCCTCCACTTT. This encodes CASSFPTGSSYNSPLHF. The rearrangement joins TRBV11-2 to TRBJ1-6; 7 nucleotides match TRBD1. CDR3 length: 17 residues. CDR1 and CDR2 from the germline V gene are SGHAT and FQNNGV. V lost 3 bases to trimming and J lost 0 bases; unmatched junction nucleotides: 5.